Included here is one TCR beta chain sequence, with context. Antigen specificity is unknown. The germline gives CDR1 MGHRA, CDR2 YSYEKL. V shed 0 bases and J 7 bases; nucleotides not matched to a gene: 10. The CDR3 is 16 amino acids. These data are taken from a study of shared clonotypes between healthy human individuals. Findings of the study overall: Across four donors, naive CD4 shared 5% to 6%, naive CD8 more than 3%, memory CD4 2% to 2.5%, memory CD8 around 0.36%.

In the original analysis: Filtering of immunoSEQ junctional sequences could not match full-length read filtering. Sequencing was performed with immunoSEQ multiplex PCR; in TCRdb, only in-frame clones are kept and a portion is missing. V and J calls and clone size are those listed in that table; D and trimming were worked out from the DNA. Here the sample spans 2 million to 2.5 million clones, 80% to 95% being singletons. The sequence came from a young man in good health. Some clones in this sample may be carry-over from other donors' samples. The chain uses TRBV4-1 and TRBJ1-2; TRBD1 agrees at 8 bases. The sample taken for sequencing was naive CD4+ T cells from PBMCs. As for subset: CD45RA+ positively selected. CDR3 bases: TGCGCCAGCAGCCAAGAATGGTGGCAGGGGGCTGGTGGCTACACCTTC. Protein: CASSQEWWQGAGGYTF.